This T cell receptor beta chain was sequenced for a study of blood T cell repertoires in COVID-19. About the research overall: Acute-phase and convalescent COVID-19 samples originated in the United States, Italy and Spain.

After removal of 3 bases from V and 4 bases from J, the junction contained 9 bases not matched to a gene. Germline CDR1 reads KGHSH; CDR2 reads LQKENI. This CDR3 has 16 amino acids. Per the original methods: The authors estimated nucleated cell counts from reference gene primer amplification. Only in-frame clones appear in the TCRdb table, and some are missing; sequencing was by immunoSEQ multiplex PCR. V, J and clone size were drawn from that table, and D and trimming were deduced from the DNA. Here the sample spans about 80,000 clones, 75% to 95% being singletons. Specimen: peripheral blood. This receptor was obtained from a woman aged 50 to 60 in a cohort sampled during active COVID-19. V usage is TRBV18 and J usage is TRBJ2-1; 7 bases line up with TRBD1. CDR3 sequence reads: CASSPASGTAYNEQFF. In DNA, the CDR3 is TGTGCCAGCTCACCGGCGTCAGGGACAGCATACAATGAGCAGTTCTTC.